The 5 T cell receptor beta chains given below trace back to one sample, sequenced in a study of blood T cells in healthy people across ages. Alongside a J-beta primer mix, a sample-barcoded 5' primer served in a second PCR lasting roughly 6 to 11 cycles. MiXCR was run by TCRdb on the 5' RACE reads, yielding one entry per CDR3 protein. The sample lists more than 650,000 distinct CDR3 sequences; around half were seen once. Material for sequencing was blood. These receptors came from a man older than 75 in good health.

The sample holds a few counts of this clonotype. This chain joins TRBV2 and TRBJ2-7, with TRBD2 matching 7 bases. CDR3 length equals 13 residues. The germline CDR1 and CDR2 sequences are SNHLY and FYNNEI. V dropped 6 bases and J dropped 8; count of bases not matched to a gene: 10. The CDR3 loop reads CASRDYPTSQQYF. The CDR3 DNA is TGTGCCAGCAGGGACTACCCGACTAGCCAGCAGTACTTC.

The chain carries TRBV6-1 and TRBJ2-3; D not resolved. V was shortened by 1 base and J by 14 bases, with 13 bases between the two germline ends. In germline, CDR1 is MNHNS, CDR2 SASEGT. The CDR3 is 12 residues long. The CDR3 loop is CASSEGLGYAYF. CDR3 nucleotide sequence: TGTGCCAGCAGTGAAGGTCTAGGATACGCGTATTTT.

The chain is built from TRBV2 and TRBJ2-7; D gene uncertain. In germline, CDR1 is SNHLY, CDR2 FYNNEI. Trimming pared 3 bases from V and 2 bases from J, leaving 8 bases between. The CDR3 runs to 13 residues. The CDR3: CASSDDSAYEQYF. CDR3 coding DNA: TGTGCCAGCAGTGATGACTCAGCCTACGAGCAGTACTTC.

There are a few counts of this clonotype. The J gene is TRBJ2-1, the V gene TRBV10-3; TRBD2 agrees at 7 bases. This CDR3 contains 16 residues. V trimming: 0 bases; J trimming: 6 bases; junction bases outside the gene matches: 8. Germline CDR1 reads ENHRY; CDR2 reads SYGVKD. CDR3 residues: CAISESSPGGANEQFF. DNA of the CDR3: TGTGCCATCAGTGAGTCCTCTCCGGGAGGAGCCAATGAGCAGTTCTTC.

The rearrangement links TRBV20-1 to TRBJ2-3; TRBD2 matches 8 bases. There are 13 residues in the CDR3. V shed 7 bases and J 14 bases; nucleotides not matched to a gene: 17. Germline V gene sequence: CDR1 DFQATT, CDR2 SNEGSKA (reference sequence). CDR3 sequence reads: CSVGAGEGRYAYF. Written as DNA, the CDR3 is TGCAGTGTCGGAGCGGGAGAGGGCAGATACGCGTATTTT.